These 20 T cell receptor beta chains were sequenced from one sample in a study of blood T cells in healthy people across ages. Then a second PCR, running about 6 to 12 cycles, was carried out with a sample-barcoded 5' primer and a J-beta primer mix. TCRdb independently ran MiXCR on the 5' RACE reads; one entry per CDR3 protein. The sample has fewer than 800,000 distinct CDR3 sequences, roughly 50% seen once; the top ten hold about a third. Material: blood. The receptors stem from an older woman in good health.

In its sample, this clonotype was seen a few times. This rearrangement joins TRBV10-3 to TRBJ1-2, with D hard to call. Trimming took off 8 bases at V and 8 bases at J, with 21 bases between the two ends. The CDR3 runs 14 residues. CDR1 is ENHRY, CDR2 SYGVKD, per germline. The CDR3 sequence: CAIARSGLDVGYTF. The CDR3 bases are TGTGCCATCGCGAGGAGCGGACTCGACGTAGGCTACACCTTC.

This CDR3 reads CASTDDSYNEQFF. Here the CDR3 DNA reads TGTGCCAGCACTGACGACAGCTACAATGAGCAGTTCTTC. The chain uses TRBV7-6 and TRBJ2-1, with D possibly matching TRBD1 (5 bases). The CDR3 is made up of 13 amino acids. Germline V CDR1 and CDR2: SGHVS, FNYEAQ. V dropped 7 bases and J dropped 3 bases, with 10 bases sitting between them.

The chain joins TRBV5-1 to TRBJ2-3; D gene ambiguous. Looked up from germline, CDR1 is SGHRS and CDR2 is YFSETQ. V lost 3 bases to trimming and J lost 8 bases, with 7 bases between them. The CDR3 contains 11 residues. The CDR3 nucleotides are TGCGCCAGCAGCTCCGTCGGTACGCAGTATTTT. The encoded protein is CASSSVGTQYF. The whole variable domain, filled in from reference TRBV5-1 and TRBJ2-3, reads KAGVTQTPRYLIKTRGQQVTLSCSPISGHRSVSWYQQTPGQGLQFLFEYFSETQRNKGNFPGRFSGRQFSNSRSEMNVSTLELGDSALYLCASSSVGTQYFGPGTRLTVL.

This clonotype has only one observation. The rearrangement links TRBV30 to TRBJ1-2, with D possibly matching TRBD1 (5 bases). Per germline, CDR1 GTSNPN and CDR2 SVGIG (reference sequence). This CDR3 region has 15 residues. Trimming pared 2 bases from V and 0 bases from J, leaving 13 bases between. The CDR3 protein is CAWSPLPGANYGYTF. The CDR3 coding sequence is TGTGCCTGGAGTCCCCTCCCGGGGGCTAACTATGGCTACACCTTC.

The chain joins TRBV20-1 to TRBJ1-2; unclear D gene. CDR1 DFQATT and CDR2 SNEGSKA come from the germline V gene (reference sequence). The CDR3 has 13 residues. V shed 3 bases and J shed 3 bases, with 11 bases lying between them. CDR3 bases: TGCAGTGCTAGGATCGGGGAGCACTATGGCTACACCTTC. The encoded protein is CSARIGEHYGYTF.

The chain recombines TRBV24-1 with TRBJ2-6; 9 nucleotides align to TRBD1. The germline gives CDR1 KGHDR, CDR2 SFDVKD. The CDR3 contains 17 residues. The V segment lost 5 bases and the J segment 0 bases; nucleotides outside the gene matches: 4. CDR3 sequence: CATSGRDRDSGANVLTF. CDR3 DNA: TGTGCCACCAGTGGTCGGGACAGGGACTCTGGGGCCAACGTCCTGACTTTC.

V usage is TRBV5-6 and J usage is TRBJ1-5, with no clear D. Trimming took 1 base from V and 5 from J, leaving 4 bases between them. In germline, CDR1 is SGHDT, CDR2 YYEEEE. The CDR3 is 12 amino acids. The chain's CDR3 is CASSLYDQPQHF. The CDR3 region has the DNA TGTGCCAGCAGCTTGTACGATCAGCCCCAGCATTTT.

J is TRBJ2-3 and V is TRBV20-1, with TRBD2 identical over 8 bases. V was pared by 6 bases and J by 4 bases, with 6 bases of the junction left unmatched. Germline V gene data show CDR1 as DFQATT and CDR2 as SNEGSKA (reference sequence). The CDR3 has 13 residues. CDR3 amino acids: CSAIAGPADTQYF. The CDR3 coding sequence is TGCAGTGCAATAGCGGGACCGGCAGATACGCAGTATTTT.

The chain combines TRBV3-1 with TRBJ2-1, with 7 bases fitting TRBD2. The J call may be wrong; the DNA end is better matched by TRBJ2-7. Germline CDR1 LGHDT, CDR2 YNNKEL (reference sequence). The CDR3 contains 13 residues. The CDR3 bases are TGTGCCAGCAGCCTTCGGGAGGATTACGAGCAGTACTTC. It specifies CASSLREDYEQYF.

V is TRBV2 and J is TRBJ1-5; maybe TRBD1 (6 bases). Germline CDR1 and CDR2: SNHLY and FYNNEI. This CDR3 region has 15 residues. Trimming stripped 4 bases from V and 7 bases from J, with 17 bases between. The CDR3 sequence is CASSAGKVQGQPQHF. In nucleotides, the CDR3 is TGTGCCAGCAGTGCCGGGAAGGTACAGGGCCAGCCCCAGCATTTT.

This clonotype was seen a single time. This rearrangement joins TRBV2 to TRBJ2-1, with D tentatively TRBD1 (6 bases). Germline V gives CDR1 SNHLY, CDR2 FYNNEI. Trimming stripped 4 bases from V and 0 bases from J, with 13 bases between. There are 16 residues in the CDR3. CDR3 amino acids: CASSALQGCSYNEQFF. As DNA, the CDR3 is TGTGCCAGCAGTGCGCTCCAGGGGTGCTCCTACAATGAGCAGTTCTTC.

This clonotype was counted only a few times. The genes are TRBV19 and TRBJ2-6; D might be TRBD1 (6 bases). Germline V lookup: CDR1 LNHDA, CDR2 SQIVND (reference sequence). Trimming stripped 5 bases from V and 0 bases from J, with 14 bases between. The CDR3 contains 17 residues. The CDR3 bases are TGTGCCAGTAGTTTGGCAGGGGCACTCTCTGGGGCCAACGTCCTGACTTTC. This codes for CASSLAGALSGANVLTF.

The chain joins TRBV11-2 to TRBJ2-5; a weak D match, TRBD2 (5 bases). Germline V gives CDR1 SGHAT, CDR2 FQNNGV. V was clipped by 5 bases and J by 11 bases, with 15 bases between them. This CDR3 is 12 amino acids long. The CDR3 bases are TGTGCCAGCAGCACTAGAACTAGAATTCAGTACTTC. Protein product: CASSTRTRIQYF.

This clonotype was counted a few times. J is TRBJ1-3 and V is TRBV29-1, with 7 nucleotides matching TRBD1. V shed 6 bases and J 3 bases; nucleotides not matched to a gene: 2. The CDR3 consists of 12 residues. Germline V gene data show CDR1 as SQVTM and CDR2 as ANQGSEA. The CDR3 bases are TGCAGCGTAGGACAGGATGGAAACACCATATATTTT. It translates to CSVGQDGNTIYF.

The V and J genes are TRBV6-6 and TRBJ2-3; TRBD2 matches at 11 bases. J was trimmed by 8 bases and V by 6 bases; bases with no gene match: 13. There are 16 residues in the CDR3. Germline V gene lookup returns CDR1 MNHNY and CDR2 SVGAGI (reference sequence). The DNA for the CDR3 is TGTGCCAGCAGCCCCCGGACTAGCGGGCCGGGGAGTACGCAGTATTTT. Translation gives CASSPRTSGPGSTQYF.

The CDR3 is CSVRTGIYTEAFF. The CDR3 bases are TGCAGCGTTAGGACAGGAATATACACTGAAGCTTTCTTT. The V and J genes are TRBV29-1 and TRBJ1-1, with 7 bases fitting TRBD1. Germline CDR1 reads SQVTM; CDR2 reads ANQGSEA. Germline trimming cut 5 bases from V and 3 bases from J; bases unmatched to any gene: 6. This CDR3 has 13 residues.

J is TRBJ1-1 and V is TRBV6-1, with a tentative D call TRBD1 (5 bases). V lost 8 bases and J 5 bases, leaving 18 bases between the germline ends. The CDR3 is 14 amino acids. Germline CDR1 MNHNS, CDR2 SASEGT. The chain's CDR3 is CASVRPGMVTEAFF. CDR3 bases: TGTGCCAGCGTTAGGCCAGGGATGGTGACTGAAGCTTTCTTT.

This sequence joins TRBV2 and TRBJ1-1; no definite D call. Trimming left V 6 bases short and J 1 base short, with 12 bases between. This CDR3 has 14 amino acids. Germline CDR1 SNHLY, CDR2 FYNNEI. The DNA of the CDR3 is TGTGCCAGCAGAGCACAGCGGTCGAACACTGAAGCTTTCTTT. The encoded protein is CASRAQRSNTEAFF.

This rearrangement joins TRBV5-6 to TRBJ2-3; D may be TRBD1 or TRBD2 (5 bases each). The V and J ends lost 2 bases and 2 bases respectively, with 15 bases between them. CDR1 is SGHDT, CDR2 YYEEEE, per germline. The CDR3 runs to 16 residues. The CDR3 sequence: CASSLRDLGTTDTQYF. In nucleotides, the CDR3 is TGTGCCAGCAGCTTAAGGGATCTTGGGACCACAGATACGCAGTATTTT.

The chain carries TRBV18 and TRBJ2-3, with D possibly being TRBD2 (6 bases). Trimming took off 3 bases at V and 6 bases at J, with 13 bases between the two ends. Germline V gene sequence: CDR1 KGHSH, CDR2 LQKENI. The CDR3 is made up of 14 amino acids. CDR3 bases: TGTGCCAGCTCACCCGGGAGAAGGTCCGATACGCAGTATTTT. Translation gives CASSPGRRSDTQYF.